What follows describes a single T cell receptor beta chain. Its antigen remains unidentified. V lost 5 bases and J 1 base, leaving 14 bases between the germline ends. CDR1 is SGHNT, CDR2 YENEEA, per germline. CDR3 size: 15 residues. The entry originates in a study of identifying expanded T cells in peripheral blood. Assay used: immunoSEQ multiplex PCR; TCRdb lists only in-frame clones, some missing. The table includes 100,000 to 150,000 clones, over 65% detected once. Whole-study findings and limits: Clone count variance between roughly 2-week samples rose with total template count. Approximately 1.2 clones differed between technical replicates, versus about 15 and 19 over time.

No infections or other immune events were documented during collection. The genes are TRBV11-3 and TRBJ2-5, with no clear D. This TCR came from a person between 18 and 69 years old in good health. Input material: blood. The CDR3 loop reads CASSPGSLGQETQYF. CDR3 in DNA: TGTGCCAGCAGCCCTGGAAGTTTGGGCCAAGAGACCCAGTACTTC.